Listed below are T cell receptor beta chains from one sample, sequenced in a study of beta chain features in type 1 diabetes. The repertoire was sequenced with immunoSEQ multiplex PCR; TCRdb's copy has only in-frame clones and lacks some. The sample gives a few hundred thousand clones, less than 20% of which show up once; 0.035% to 0.055% is in the top ten. Sequencing was carried out using naive CD4+ T cells from blood. The receptors originated from a woman aged 18-29 years in good health. The CDR3 runs from the conserved cysteine through the conserved F or W. A D gene is named only where the DNA matches it firmly. Where a row states a size, it is once, few, many or the class of an expanded clone; other rows omit it.

len	v_gene	d_gene	j_gene	abundance	CDR3nt	CDR3aa
14	TRBV9	TRBD1	TRBJ2-1	few	TGTGCCAGCAGCGTACGGGCAGGGGGCAATGAGCAGTTCTTC	CASSVRAGGNEQFF
13	TRBV29-1	-	TRBJ1-1	few	TGCAGCGTGAGGGGGGGACCGAACACTGAAGCTTTCTTT	CSVRGGPNTEAFF
16	TRBV18	TRBD2	TRBJ2-3	-	TGTGCCAGCTCATCCTCGACTAGCGGGAGTGCAGATACGCAGTATTTT	CASSSSTSGSADTQYF
16	TRBV7-2	-	TRBJ2-7	few	TGTGCCAGCAGCGTACACTCCGGGACTTCGCACTACGAGCAGTACTTC	CASSVHSGTSHYEQYF
15	TRBV5-1	TRBD1	TRBJ1-2	-	TGCGCCAGCAGCTTGGGAAGGACAGGGGGCATGGCAGACACCTTC	CASSLGRTGGMADTF
12	TRBV29-1	TRBD1	TRBJ1-1	-	TGCAGCGTGACAGGGGTGAACACTGAAGCTTTCTTT	CSVTGVNTEAFF
14	TRBV19	-	TRBJ1-5	-	TGTGCCAGTAGCCCCGGTTCTGGGCCCCAGCCCCAGCATTTT	CASSPGSGPQPQHF
16	TRBV5-1	-	TRBJ1-2	-	TGCGCCAGCAGCTTGGAAGTAGGCGTGGGGGCGCATGGCTACACCTTC	CASSLEVGVGAHGYTF
16	TRBV9	-	TRBJ2-2	few	TGTGCCAGCAGCGCACAGGGCCAAATGAACACCGGGGAGCTGTTTTTT	CASSAQGQMNTGELFF
13	TRBV19	TRBD1	TRBJ1-1	-	TGTGCCAGTAGTCGGGACAGCAGAACTGAAGCTTTCTTT	CASSRDSRTEAFF
15	TRBV6-5	TRBD2	TRBJ2-2	few	TGTGCCAGCAGTTCTCGGACTAGCAACACCGGGGAGCTGTTTTTT	CASSSRTSNTGELFF
15	TRBV11-2	TRBD2	TRBJ2-1	-	TGTGCCAGCAGCCGTAGCGGGGCCGACTACAATGAGCAGTTCTTC	CASSRSGADYNEQFF
13	TRBV10-3	-	TRBJ1-2	-	TGTGCCATCAGTGACAGGCGCCCTGATGGCTACACCTTC	CAISDRRPDGYTF
14	TRBV10-3	-	TRBJ1-1	few	TGTGCCATCAGCGCGAACCGTCTGAACACTGAAGCTTTCTTT	CAISANRLNTEAFF
12	TRBV18	-	TRBJ1-1	few	TGTGCCAGCTCACCGGGCCGCACTGAAGCTTTCTTT	CASSPGRTEAFF
16	TRBV5-1	-	TRBJ2-7	few	TGCGCCAGCAGCCTTGGTCTTTGGAGGCTAACCTACGAGCAGTACTTC	CASSLGLWRLTYEQYF
14	TRBV29-1	-	TRBJ2-3	-	TGCAGCGTTGTTGAGGTCCCCCTCACAGATACGCAGTATTTT	CSVVEVPLTDTQYF
14	TRBV28	TRBD1	TRBJ1-2	few	TGTGCCAGCAGTTCCGGACAGGGAAGCGATGGCTACACCTTC	CASSSGQGSDGYTF
13	TRBV7-2	TRBD2	TRBJ2-7	few	TGTGCCAGCAGTCTGACTAGCGGGAACGAGCAGTACTTC	CASSLTSGNEQYF
13	TRBV30	TRBD2	TRBJ2-1	few	TGTGCCTGGAATCAGCGGGAGAAGGGTGAGCAGTTCTTC	CAWNQREKGEQFF
11	TRBV7-2	-	TRBJ2-7	-	TGTGCCAGCAGCCTCCGCTACGAGCAGTACTTC	CASSLRYEQYF
13	TRBV27	TRBD1	TRBJ2-7	-	TGTGCCAGCAGTCCGGGGACAGGTTACGAGCAGTACTTC	CASSPGTGYEQYF
11	TRBV2	-	TRBJ2-7	-	TGTGCCAGCTCAGGGATCTACGAGCAGTACTTC	CASSGIYEQYF
15	TRBV10-3	-	TRBJ2-7	few	TGTGCCATCAGTGAGTCGGCTAGCGACTCCTACGAGCAGTACTTC	CAISESASDSYEQYF
14	TRBV29-1	-	TRBJ2-3	few	TGCAGCGTTGTTACAGGAACTAGCACAGATACGCAGTATTTT	CSVVTGTSTDTQYF
15	TRBV6-1	TRBD1	TRBJ2-2	few	TGTGCCAGCAGGGAACAGGGGGCGAACACCGGGGAGCTGTTTTTT	CASREQGANTGELFF
15	TRBV2	TRBD2	TRBJ2-5	-	TGTGCCAGCAGTGCTGCTAGCGGGGGGGCAGAGACCCAGTACTTC	CASSAASGGAETQYF
11	TRBV30	-	TRBJ1-1	-	TGTGCCTGGAGTGTACCCACGGTAGCTTTCTTT	CAWSVPTVAFF
16	TRBV4-3	TRBD2	TRBJ2-5	-	TGCGCCAGCAGCCAGACTTGGACTAGCGGGGGGGAGACCCAGTACTTC	CASSQTWTSGGETQYF
14	TRBV28	-	TRBJ2-5	-	TGTGCCAGCAGCCTACCGCCGAGAGGAGAGACCCAGTACTTC	CASSLPPRGETQYF
14	TRBV5-1	TRBD1	TRBJ2-5	few	TGCGCCAGCAGCCTGCGACAGGGACAAGAGACCCAGTACTTC	CASSLRQGQETQYF
15	TRBV9	TRBD1	TRBJ1-1	few	TGTGCCAGCAGCCCAAGGACAGGGGGCGGGAATGAAGCTTTCTTT	CASSPRTGGGNEAFF
15	TRBV10-3	-	TRBJ2-1	-	TGTGCCATCAGTGACACAACCAATTCCTACAATGAGCAGTTCTTC	CAISDTTNSYNEQFF
11	TRBV29-1	-	TRBJ1-2	few	TGCAGCGGCGGGGGTAACTATGGCTACACCTTC	CSGGGNYGYTF
13	TRBV29-1	-	TRBJ1-1	few	TGCAGCGTTGATTCAGGGGCGAACACTGAAGCTTTCTTT	CSVDSGANTEAFF
13	TRBV5-1	TRBD1	TRBJ2-2	-	TGCGCCAGCAGATTGGACAGGACCGGGGAGCTGTTTTTT	CASRLDRTGELFF
15	TRBV30	-	TRBJ1-5	few	TGTGCCTGGAGTGTACTAGGGAATAGCAATCAGCCCCAGCATTTT	CAWSVLGNSNQPQHF
14	TRBV18	-	TRBJ2-1	few	TGTGCCAGCTCACCGAACTCGGTAGGAGTTGAGCAGTTCTTC	CASSPNSVGVEQFF
12	TRBV29-1	-	TRBJ2-2	few	TGCAGCGTTTACAGGGATGGCGGGGAGCTGTTTTTT	CSVYRDGGELFF
12	TRBV5-6	-	TRBJ2-7	-	TGTGCCAGCAGCTTGGCAGGGGACGAGCAGTACTTC	CASSLAGDEQYF
13	TRBV2	-	TRBJ2-3	few	TGTGCCAGCAGCTCAGGGGGCACAGATACGCAGTATTTT	CASSSGGTDTQYF
14	TRBV4-1	TRBD2	TRBJ2-7	-	TGCGCCAGCAGCCCCGGGACTAGCGGATACGAGCAGTACTTC	CASSPGTSGYEQYF
16	TRBV29-1	-	TRBJ2-2	-	TGCAGCGTTGAAGTTCAGGGGCAGTGGGACACCGGGGAGCTGTTTTTT	CSVEVQGQWDTGELFF
17	TRBV28	TRBD2	TRBJ2-7	few	TGTGCCAGCAGCACTACGGGTGGGAGGGCCGGGTTCTACGAGCAGTACTTC	CASSTTGGRAGFYEQYF
16	TRBV18	TRBD1	TRBJ1-1	few	TGTGCCAGCTCACCGCAGGATTACAGGGGACGGACTGAAGCTTTCTTT	CASSPQDYRGRTEAFF
13	TRBV7-9	-	TRBJ2-1	few	TGTGCCAGCAGCACCCCGGGATACAATGAGCAGTTCTTC	CASSTPGYNEQFF
14	TRBV5-1	-	TRBJ2-5	-	TGCGCCAGCAGCCTGTCAGGGGTGAAAGAGACCCAGTACTTC	CASSLSGVKETQYF
19	TRBV2	-	TRBJ1-2	once	TGTGCCAGCATAGGTACCCTCGCGGCCTTACGGGACGCCAGGGGCGGCTACACCTTC	CASIGTLAALRDARGGYTF
18	TRBV13	TRBD2	TRBJ2-2	few	TGTGCCAGCAGCTTCCATACTATGGCGGGGGGCGGATCCGGGGAGCTGTTTTTT	CASSFHTMAGGGSGELFF
13	TRBV2	TRBD1	TRBJ1-2	-	TGTGCCAGCAGTTCAGACAGGGACTATGGCTACACCTTC	CASSSDRDYGYTF
15	TRBV6-6	TRBD2	TRBJ2-7	few	TGTGCCAGCAGAACCCGAGCGGGACCGGCGGTTGAGCAGTACTTC	CASRTRAGPAVEQYF
16	TRBV4-2	TRBD2	TRBJ2-5	-	TGTGCCAGCAGCCAAGGTCCGGGAGGGAGCCAAGAGACCCAGTACTTC	CASSQGPGGSQETQYF
13	TRBV9	-	TRBJ2-5	few	TGTGCCAGCAGCGTACAGGGAGGAGAGACCCAGTACTTC	CASSVQGGETQYF